Following are 19 T cell receptor beta chains from one sample sequenced in a study of T cell changes during pregnancy in multiple sclerosis. The protocol was immunoSEQ multiplex PCR, while the TCRdb copy is restricted to in-frame clones and leaves out a portion. The table lists about 64,000 clones, roughly 88% of them singletons. The sequencing used peripheral blood, collected in the second trimester of pregnancy. These receptors were taken from a female donor in good health, enrolled as a control in a pregnancy study.

This clone was recorded only once. The chain has TRBV6-1 and TRBJ2-3, with TRBD2 matching over 10 bases. The CDR3 extends over 14 amino acids. Germline loops: CDR1 MNHNS, CDR2 SASEGT. V lost 6 bases, J lost 6 bases, and 6 bases stayed unmatched. The CDR3 DNA sequence: TGTGCCAGCAGGAGCGGGGGGGCCTGGGATACGCAGTATTTT. It translates to CASRSGGAWDTQYF.

The chain joins TRBV14 to TRBJ1-2; no definite D call. Trimming removed 2 bases at V and 5 bases at J, with 6 bases between. Per the germline V gene, CDR1 is SGHDN and CDR2 is FVKESK. The CDR3 covers 12 residues. The CDR3 sequence is CASSQTSYGYTF. In DNA, the CDR3 is TGTGCCAGCAGCCAAACGAGTTATGGCTACACCTTC.

This clone was counted once. The chain couples TRBV5-1 to TRBJ2-3, with a weak D call TRBD2 (5 bases). V lost 0 bases, J lost 8 bases, and 16 bases lay in between. This CDR3 spans 15 amino acids. CDR1 is SGHRS and CDR2 is YFSETQ in the germline V gene. The CDR3 bases are TGCGCCAGCAGCTTGGAAGCGATCGGACTTTCTACGCAGTATTTT. Amino acids: CASSLEAIGLSTQYF.

The CDR3 sequence is CASSLTNYGYTF. The CDR3, as DNA: TGTGCCAGCAGCCTTACTAACTATGGCTACACCTTC. The rearrangement joins TRBV7-9 to TRBJ1-2; D unclear. Trimming cost V 5 bases and J 0 bases, with 4 bases left between them. The CDR3 extends over 12 amino acids. Germline V gene sequence: CDR1 SEHNR, CDR2 FQNEAQ (reference sequence).

The V gene is TRBV5-6, the J gene TRBJ1-2; TRBD1 aligns across 10 bases. The trim removed 6 bases at V and 8 bases at J, leaving 10 bases unmatched. The CDR3 totals 14 residues. Germline V gene lookup returns CDR1 SGHDT and CDR2 YYEEEE. The CDR3 bases are TGTGCCAGCACCCGGACAGGGGGAGGATGGGGCTACACCTTC. Protein: CASTRTGGGWGYTF.

The V call is TRBV9, the J call TRBJ2-5, with D possibly TRBD1 on 5 matching bases. Germline V gene data show CDR1 as SGDLS and CDR2 as YYNGEE. This CDR3 contains 15 residues. Trimming cost V 0 bases and J 0 bases, with 9 bases left between them. Here the CDR3 reads CASSVELGHQETQYF. CDR3 DNA: TGTGCCAGCAGCGTAGAGCTGGGGCACCAAGAGACCCAGTACTTC.

The chain uses TRBV7-8 and TRBJ2-3, with D tentatively TRBD2 (6 bases). There are 17 residues in the CDR3. Trimming removed 4 bases from V and 3 bases from J, with 20 bases in between. Germline CDR1 SGHVS, CDR2 FQNEAQ. CDR3 in amino acids: CASSSKGGTRGTDTQYF. In DNA, the CDR3 is TGTGCCAGCAGCTCAAAAGGCGGGACTCGGGGGACAGATACGCAGTATTTT.

The chain carries TRBV7-3 and TRBJ2-3; 8 bases are shared with TRBD2. Per germline, CDR1 SGHTA and CDR2 FQGTGA. The V segment lost 5 bases and the J segment 5 bases; nucleotides outside the gene matches: 6. The CDR3 spans 14 residues. The CDR3 sequence: CASSPGGGQDTQYF. The CDR3 nucleotides read TGTGCCAGCAGCCCCGGCGGGGGGCAAGATACGCAGTATTTT. Looking up the rest from reference TRBV7-3 and TRBJ2-3 gives the full variable domain: GAGVSQTPSNKVTEKGKYVELRCDPISGHTALYWYRQSLGQGPEFLIYFQGTGAADDSGLPNDRFFAVRPEGSVSTLKIQRTERGDSAVYLCASSPGGGQDTQYFGPGTRLTVL.

This clone was picked up a small number of times. The V gene is TRBV27, the J gene TRBJ1-1; D remains ambiguous. This CDR3 region has 16 residues. V was shortened by 2 bases and J by 0 bases, with 13 bases between the two germline ends. The germline V gene encodes CDR1 MNHEY and CDR2 SMNVEV (reference sequence). The CDR3 bases are TGTGCCAGCAGTTTAAGTTTTCTAGCAATGAACACTGAAGCTTTCTTT. It translates to CASSLSFLAMNTEAFF.

The CDR3 nucleotides are TGTGCCAGCAGTTACCTAGCGGGAGTTGAGCAGTTCTTC. This translates into CASSYLAGVEQFF. This rearrangement joins TRBV6-5 to TRBJ2-1; 10 nucleotides agree with TRBD2. Germline CDR1 MNHEY, CDR2 SVGAGI. The CDR3 extends over 13 amino acids. V was clipped by 2 bases and J by 9 bases; unmatched bases: 1.

The genes are TRBV27 and TRBJ2-1; D not resolved. This CDR3 has 13 residues. V gave up 3 bases and J gave up 9 bases, with 12 bases separating them. Germline V gene sequence: CDR1 MNHEY, CDR2 SMNVEV (reference sequence). The DNA of the CDR3 is TGTGCCAGCAGTTTCTCCGTGGGCAGTGAGCAGTTCTTC. Translated: CASSFSVGSEQFF.

V and J are TRBV19 and TRBJ1-1; possibly TRBD1 for D (5 bases). The CDR3 runs to 14 residues. The ends were cut back, 5 bases at V and 7 bases at J, with 17 bases in the middle. The germline V gene has CDR1 LNHDA and CDR2 SQIVND (reference sequence). The CDR3 DNA reads TGTGCCAGTAGTGTCCAAGTGTTGGGGGGTGAAGCTTTCTTT. Its protein is CASSVQVLGGEAFF.

The V and J genes are TRBV13 and TRBJ1-5; D possibly corresponds to TRBD1 (5 bases). Germline CDR1 PRHDT, CDR2 FYEKMQ (reference sequence). Deletions cut 5 bases from V and 2 bases from J, with 10 bases between. The CDR3 has 14 residues. The CDR3 bases are TGTGCCAGCAGCGAAGGGACTGGCAATCAGCCCCAGCATTTT. Protein product: CASSEGTGNQPQHF.

This chain links TRBV7-9 with TRBJ2-1; a weak D match, TRBD2 (6 bases). Trimming removed 1 base at V and 3 bases at J, with 13 bases between. The germline V gene has CDR1 SEHNR and CDR2 FQNEAQ (reference sequence). This CDR3 has 16 residues. Here the CDR3 reads CASSLVSPGDYNEQFF. The CDR3 region has the DNA TGTGCCAGCAGCTTAGTTTCCCCGGGGGACTACAATGAGCAGTTCTTC.

The genes are TRBV6-5 and TRBJ2-7, with 7 bases aligning to TRBD2. Germline trimming cut 6 bases from V and 10 bases from J; bases unmatched to any gene: 15. Germline V gene data show CDR1 as MNHEY and CDR2 as SVGAGI. This CDR3 region has 14 residues. The CDR3 is CASSPGVGSGKQYF. In DNA, the CDR3 is TGTGCCAGCAGCCCGGGGGTAGGCAGCGGGAAACAGTACTTC.

The J gene is TRBJ2-1, the V gene TRBV23-1; 8 bases are a match to TRBD1. TRBV23-1 is classed as an ORF, of uncertain function. The CDR3 consists of 14 residues. J gave up 7 bases and V 1 base, and 3 bases lay outside the gene matches. The CDR3 spells CASSQFQGANEQFF. In DNA form, the CDR3 reads TGCGCCAGCAGTCAATTTCAGGGGGCTAATGAGCAGTTCTTC.

This chain links TRBV4-1 with TRBJ2-3; 10 bases align to TRBD1. In germline, CDR1 is MGHRA, CDR2 YSYEKL. With 4 bases clipped from V and 6 bases from J, the junction kept 4 bases outside the gene matches. This CDR3 spans 14 amino acids. The CDR3 DNA reads as TGCGCCAGCAGCCGACAGGGGGCTGCTGATACGCAGTATTTT. As protein: CASSRQGAADTQYF.

The chain links TRBV5-6 to TRBJ2-1; D is uncertain. Looked up from germline, CDR1 is SGHDT and CDR2 is YYEEEE. The CDR3 has 14 amino acids. With 4 bases removed from V and 5 bases from J, the gap between germline ends came to 13 bases. CDR3 in amino acids: CASSPLGQDNEQFF. CDR3 in DNA: TGTGCCAGCAGCCCCTTGGGCCAGGACAATGAGCAGTTCTTC.

This rearrangement joins TRBV5-1 to TRBJ2-7, with a possible D match to TRBD1 (5 bases). The ends were cut back, 3 bases at V and 0 bases at J, with 16 bases in the middle. The CDR3 extends over 16 amino acids. Germline CDR1 is SGHRS and CDR2 is YFSETQ. CDR3 nucleotide sequence: TGCGCCAGCAGCTACCAGGGCCACATCTACTCCTACGAGCAGTACTTC. Its translation: CASSYQGHIYSYEQYF.